These T cell receptor beta chains were read from a single sample in a study of blood T cells in healthy people across ages. One entry per CDR3 protein, called by TCRdb with MiXCR from the 5' RACE reads. The sample holds 600,000 or so distinct CDR3 sequences, around 21% seen once. Material for sequencing was blood. All receptors come from a man aged 70 or older in good health. The CDR3 runs from the conserved cysteine through the conserved F or W. The D gene is left open where the match is weak. Clone size, where shown, is once, few, many, or a class for clones that have expanded.

V gene	clone size	D gene	J gene	CDR3 protein
TRBV29-1	-	TRBD2	TRBJ2-3	CSVERTSPRSDTQYF
TRBV20-1	-	-	TRBJ2-1	CSARDLARGNEQFF
TRBV5-1	-	-	-	CASSLEAEAYEQYF
TRBV5-1	few	TRBD1	TRBJ2-1	CASSRDRVSLSSYNEQFF
TRBV2	-	-	TRBJ2-2	CASSEVGPSNTGELFF
TRBV7-2	-	-	TRBJ2-3	CASSFVGPTDTQYF
TRBV20-1	-	TRBD1	TRBJ2-7	CSAKQGTYEQYF
TRBV21-1	few	-	TRBJ1-5	CASSKDATTYSNQPQHF
TRBV27	-	-	TRBJ2-3	CASSFLGTDTQYF
TRBV3-1	-	-	TRBJ2-5	CASSRRRTRTQETQYF
TRBV28	few	-	TRBJ2-7	CASSWQGFGEQYF
TRBV28	few	-	TRBJ1-1	CASSPRLINTEAFF
TRBV6-6	few	-	TRBJ2-7	CASSYSGGVPVYEQYF
TRBV28	few	TRBD2	TRBJ2-3	CASSPRFLAGMDTQYF
TRBV5-1	-	TRBD2	TRBJ2-1	CASSLLSSGPYNEQFF
TRBV7-9	few	-	TRBJ1-1	CASTVAGYSGTEAFF
TRBV3-1	many	TRBD2	TRBJ2-1	CASSQVAGVDEQFF
TRBV24-1	-	TRBD1	TRBJ2-5	CATSEAGTGKETQYF
TRBV5-1	-	TRBD1	TRBJ2-2	CASSLSGQGNTGELFF
TRBV7-6	few	TRBD1	TRBJ2-5	CASSLRTGGSETQYF
TRBV7-2	-	-	TRBJ2-2	CASSGVSVNTGELFF
TRBV20-1	-	-	TRBJ1-2	CSARDGPPANYGYTF
TRBV6-6	-	-	TRBJ2-7	CASSYQDSEQYF
TRBV7-2	few	-	TRBJ2-3	CASSLDGNTDTQYF
TRBV20-1	many	-	TRBJ2-3	CSARTGDTQYF
TRBV12-3/TRBV12-4	few	-	TRBJ2-1	CASSLIFPFYNEQFF
TRBV6-6	few	TRBD2	TRBJ2-1	CASSSRLADSYNEQFF
TRBV24-1	few	-	TRBJ2-4	CATSDPRRAQNIQYF
TRBV3-1	-	TRBD2	TRBJ2-3	CASSLLPGGATDTQYF
TRBV10-3	few	TRBD1	TRBJ1-2	CAISDPGTVYGYTF
TRBV7-2	few	TRBD2	TRBJ2-2	CASRESGNSGELFF
TRBV6-6	-	-	TRBJ2-3	CASSQMDTQYF
TRBV29-1	few	-	TRBJ2-7	CSVTSLGTYEQYF
TRBV6-2/TRBV6-3	many	-	TRBJ1-5	CASSQAGGGNQPQHF
TRBV25-1	few	-	TRBJ2-2	CASSGQITGFTGELFF
TRBV7-3	few	TRBD2	TRBJ2-5	CASSLGGGSGQETQYF
TRBV28	-	TRBD1	TRBJ2-1	CASWDRGYEQFF
TRBV6-6	few	-	TRBJ1-4	CASSYGKTNEKLFF
TRBV25-1	-	TRBD2	TRBJ2-5	CASSGVAGGPSEQYF
TRBV7-8	many	-	TRBJ2-1	CASSFGAPYNEQFF
TRBV6-2/TRBV6-3	few	-	TRBJ1-1	CASSYSPRAPKTEAFF
TRBV5-1	-	TRBD2	TRBJ2-7	CATVAGTSGAYEQYF
TRBV5-1	-	TRBD2	TRBJ2-1	CASSLGQWTSLFF